This TCR beta chain was captured by sequencing in a study of T cells expressing NK-cell markers. Across the whole study: Underlying the TCR beta repertoires were sorted CD3+CD56+NKG2C+, CD3+CD56+NKG2C- and CD3+CD56-NKG2C+ T cells. HCMV seropositivity characterized most of the eight sequenced donors, and seronegativity one.

Germline V gives CDR1 DFQATT, CDR2 SNEGSKA (reference sequence). This CDR3 is built from 15 residues. The authors generated TCR beta cDNA through 5'RACE template switching with UMIs. TCRdb reprocessed the 5' RACE reads and reports one entry per CDR3 protein, with no DNA. This sample's table reports about 460,000 distinct CDR3 sequences. The origin of this receptor is a woman aged 45 to 65 in good health. Sample: blood T cells: a sorted CD56 or NKG2C T cell subset, CD4+ or CD8+ T cells, or bulk PBMC T cells (not recorded which). This chain uses TRBV20-1 with TRBJ1-5; the TCRdb D gene call, TRBD1, has no DNA to confirm it. The CDR3 protein is CSARRSAGVNQPQHF.